These T cell receptor beta chains were read from a single sample in a study of identical twins. In TCRdb, the 5' RACE reads were re-called with MiXCR into one record per CDR3 protein. Of about 720,000 distinct CDR3 sequences in the sample, around 8.6% are singletons; the top ten hold roughly 0.97%. The sample also formed part of further work on yellow fever vaccine responses in identical twins.

The sequenced material came from PBMCs. The receptors here all came from a woman aged 18 to 35 in good health. Both conserved end residues are part of each CDR3. The D gene is left open where the match is weak. Only part of the rows carry a size: once, few, many, or a class if the clone is expanded.

CDR3 DNA	CDR3 protein	clone size	D gene	J gene	V gene
TGTGCCTGGAGTGTACTAGCGGTAGCGGAGCAGTTCTTC	CAWSVLAVAEQFF	once	TRBD2	TRBJ2-1	TRBV30
TGCGCCAGCAGCTACCCGACAGGGGGCGAGCAGTACTTC	CASSYPTGGEQYF	few	TRBD1	TRBJ2-7	TRBV5-1
TGCAGTGCTAGAATGCCGGGACAGGGGCCCCTTAGCTCCTACAATGAGCAGTTCTTC	CSARMPGQGPLSSYNEQFF	.	TRBD1	TRBJ2-1	TRBV20-1
TGTGCCAGCAGTTTATCTGGAGGGGCGCGTCCCGGGGAGCTGTTTTTT	CASSLSGGARPGELFF	few	.	TRBJ2-2	TRBV28
TGTGCCAGCAGCGGAGGGGGGCTGGTCTCGAAAAACATTCAGTACTTC	CASSGGGLVSKNIQYF	many	.	TRBJ2-4	TRBV5-6
TGTGCCAGCAGCCAAGTGGGGGGACTAGGCTCTGGGGCCAACGTCCTGACTTTC	CASSQVGGLGSGANVLTF	few	TRBD2	TRBJ2-6	TRBV4-2
TGTGCCAGCAGCCCGGGGACAGGGGGGCGGGACGAGCAGTACTTC	CASSPGTGGRDEQYF	.	TRBD1	TRBJ2-7	TRBV7-9
TGCAGCGTTATTGGCCTCAATGAAAAACTGTTTTTT	CSVIGLNEKLFF	many	.	TRBJ1-4	TRBV29-1
TGTGCCATCAGTCTAGGAGGAATCACAGATACGCAGTATTTT	CAISLGGITDTQYF	many	.	TRBJ2-3	TRBV10-3
TGCGCCAGCAGCTTGGGACTAGCCTGGGACGAGCAGTACTTC	CASSLGLAWDEQYF	few	TRBD2	TRBJ2-7	TRBV5-1
TGTGCCTGGAGTGTATTACCGAATTTCTCCTACAATGAGCAGTTCTTC	CAWSVLPNFSYNEQFF	few	.	TRBJ2-1	TRBV30
TGCAGCGTCGACCACACAGGGAACTTGAACACTGAAGCTTTCTTT	CSVDHTGNLNTEAFF	many	.	TRBJ1-1	TRBV29-1
TGTGCCAGCAGCGTAGGGGGGGGTCAGCACAATGAGCAGTTCTTC	CASSVGGGQHNEQFF	few	TRBD2	TRBJ2-1	TRBV9
TGTGCCAGCAGCCAACGCGGGGAGGTCGACAATGAGCAGTTCTTC	CASSQRGEVDNEQFF	few	.	TRBJ2-1	TRBV11-2
TGCGCCAGCAGCCACAACACCGGGGAGCTGTTTTTT	CASSHNTGELFF	many	.	TRBJ2-2	TRBV4-1
TGTGCCAGCAGCTTAACGGGGACGACCTTAAGGGCGGGGGGCTACAATGAGCAGTTCTTC	CASSLTGTTLRAGGYNEQFF	few	TRBD2	TRBJ2-1	TRBV7-3
TGTGCCACCAGCAGGGGACAGGGGGCGAACTATGGCTACACCTTC	CATSRGQGANYGYTF	.	TRBD1	TRBJ1-2	TRBV15
TGCGCCAGCAGCTTGGGGGGCGGGGTAGCCTACAATGAGCAGTTCTTC	CASSLGGGVAYNEQFF	many	.	TRBJ2-1	TRBV5-1
TGCAGCGTTGAAACGGGGGGGAACGGTAAAAAACTGTTTTTT	CSVETGGNGKKLFF	.	.	TRBJ1-4	TRBV29-1
TGTGCCAGCAGACTCGATAGCAATCAGCCCCAGCATTTT	CASRLDSNQPQHF	many	.	TRBJ1-5	TRBV6-5
TGCGCCAGCAGCTTAGCCGGCTGGGCGAACACTGAAGCTTTCTTT	CASSLAGWANTEAFF	few	.	TRBJ1-1	TRBV4-3
TGTGCCAGCAGTCCATACAGGGGGCAGGGGGAGACCCAGTACTTC	CASSPYRGQGETQYF	few	TRBD1	TRBJ2-5	TRBV6-1
TGCAGTGCGGGATTGGATGGCTACACCTTC	CSAGLDGYTF	.	.	TRBJ1-2	TRBV20-1
TGTGCCAGCAGTTTAGGGGTGGGCGAAAAACTGTTTTTT	CASSLGVGEKLFF	.	.	TRBJ1-4	TRBV27
TGTGCCAGCAGTGAACCGGATGCTATAGAGCAGTACTTC	CASSEPDAIEQYF	.	.	TRBJ2-7	TRBV25-1
TGTGCCAGCAGCCCCCGGGAAAAGCGGGGGAGTCAAACAGATACGCAGTATTTT	CASSPREKRGSQTDTQYF	.	TRBD2	TRBJ2-3	TRBV11-2
TGTGCCAGCAGACCGGGGGCGCATGGCTACACCTTC	CASRPGAHGYTF	.	.	TRBJ1-2	TRBV6-2/TRBV6-3
TGTGCCACCGCGCAGCGGGAGAAATACAATGAGCAGTTCTTC	CATAQREKYNEQFF	.	TRBD2	TRBJ2-1	TRBV10-3
TGTGCCACCAGCGGCACACGGGAGTCTTACAATGAGCAGTTCTTC	CATSGTRESYNEQFF	.	.	TRBJ2-1	TRBV15
TGTGCCAGCAGTCGAACTAGCGGGAGCACAGATACGCAGTATTTT	CASSRTSGSTDTQYF	many	TRBD2	TRBJ2-3	TRBV6-1
TGTGCCAGCCGCGTAGCGGGAGGTCTTGGCAATGAGCAGTTCTTC	CASRVAGGLGNEQFF	many	TRBD2	TRBJ2-1	TRBV12-3/TRBV12-4
TGCGCCAGCAGCCAAGAACTGAGGCCTAACTATGGCTACACCTTC	CASSQELRPNYGYTF	.	.	TRBJ1-2	TRBV4-3
TGCGCCAGCAGCCAAGATAAAGGGACGTCCTACAATGAGCAGTTCTTC	CASSQDKGTSYNEQFF	many	.	TRBJ2-1	TRBV4-3
TGTGCCAGCAGCTTAAAGGGGGGCACCTCTTACGAGCAGTACTTC	CASSLKGGTSYEQYF	.	.	TRBJ2-7	TRBV7-9
TGTGCCAGCAGTCAACCACAAGAGACCCAGTACTTC	CASSQPQETQYF	few	.	TRBJ2-5	TRBV6-2/TRBV6-3
TGTGCCACCAGCAGGGGAGATCAGGGTAAAGAGACCCAGTACTTC	CATSRGDQGKETQYF	few	.	TRBJ2-5	TRBV15
TGTGCCACCAGCAGAGATCGACTAGCGGGAGGTCTGTTCTTC	CATSRDRLAGGLFF	.	TRBD2	TRBJ2-1	TRBV15
TGTGCCAGCCACCGTGTGATAGTGAATGAGCAGTTCTTC	CASHRVIVNEQFF	.	.	TRBJ2-1	TRBV7-9
TGTGCCACCAGCAGTATGGGGGAGGGACAGGGGGCGCCCAATGAGCAGTTCTTC	CATSSMGEGQGAPNEQFF	many	TRBD1	TRBJ2-1	TRBV15
TGTGCCAGCAGTAAAAGGAGGGCTTACGAGCAGTACTTC	CASSKRRAYEQYF	.	.	TRBJ2-7	TRBV2
TGTGCCAGCAGTGAGACTAGCGGAATGGGGAGCGAGCAGTACTTC	CASSETSGMGSEQYF	few	TRBD2	TRBJ2-7	TRBV28
TGCGCCAGCAGCTTGGCCCTGGGTCGGATGACCCAGTACTTC	CASSLALGRMTQYF	.	.	TRBJ2-5	TRBV5-1
TGTGCCAGCAGTTTAGCGGACGCCTACGAGCAGTACTTC	CASSLADAYEQYF	many	.	TRBJ2-7	TRBV12-3/TRBV12-4
TGCAGGGCAAAGACGGGACTAGCGGGGCCTATCTCCTACAATGAGCAGTTCTTC	CRAKTGLAGPISYNEQFF	.	TRBD2	TRBJ2-1	TRBV20-1
TGCAGCGTTGCGTCGGGGGGAGAGACCCAGTACTTC	CSVASGGETQYF	.	TRBD2	TRBJ2-5	TRBV29-1
TGTGCCATCAGTGGGACTAGCGATAGGGGGTACAATGAGCAGTTCTTC	CAISGTSDRGYNEQFF	.	TRBD2	TRBJ2-1	TRBV10-3
TGCAGTGCGTCGGGACCTAGGCTGCGGTCAACGAATCCCTACGAGCAGTACTTC	CSASGPRLRSTNPYEQYF	many	.	TRBJ2-7	TRBV20-1
TGTGCCAGCTTTCTCCGGGACAGGGCACGGAACACTGAAGCTTTCTTT	CASFLRDRARNTEAFF	few	TRBD1	TRBJ1-1	TRBV28
TGTGCCAGCAGTTTAAGAGGGGCGGGAGCTTTCTTT	CASSLRGAGAFF	few	.	TRBJ1-1	TRBV12-3/TRBV12-4
TGTGCCAGCAGCTTGTATGGGAGTTCACCCCTCCACTTT	CASSLYGSSPLHF	.	.	TRBJ1-6	TRBV7-2
TGTGCCAGCAGCTTAGCGCTATCCGACTCTGGGGCCAACGTCCTGACTTTC	CASSLALSDSGANVLTF	few	.	TRBJ2-6	TRBV7-9
TGTGCCAGCAGTGATGAGGGTAGGGTGAACTACGAGCAGTACTTC	CASSDEGRVNYEQYF	few	.	TRBJ2-7	TRBV2
TGTGCCTGGAGTAACAGGGAAGAGACCCAGTACTTC	CAWSNREETQYF	once	.	TRBJ2-5	TRBV30
TGTGCCAGCAGCCACGGGGGTTTCTGGGCCAACGTCCTGACTTTC	CASSHGGFWANVLTF	few	.	TRBJ2-6	TRBV5-8
TGCGCCAGCAGTGGACAGGGGGGAACGGTTACGCAGTATTTT	CASSGQGGTVTQYF	.	TRBD1	TRBJ2-3	TRBV10-1
TGCGCCAGCAGGGTGACAGGGAGGGATGATGAGCAGTTCTTC	CASRVTGRDDEQFF	.	.	TRBJ2-1	TRBV5-1
TGTGCCAGCAGCTTAGAGGGCAGCGACACAGATACGCAGTATTTT	CASSLEGSDTDTQYF	few	.	TRBJ2-3	TRBV7-8
TGTGCCAGCCGACGCTATAGATCGGACACCGGGGAGCTGTTTTTT	CASRRYRSDTGELFF	few	.	TRBJ2-2	TRBV2
TGTGCCAGCAGCTTTGCGGGACCAGGGCCCTACGAGCAGTACTTC	CASSFAGPGPYEQYF	.	.	TRBJ2-7	TRBV11-2
TGCAGTGCTAGGGGGTTGGTTACTAGCGGGGGCGCTGAGGGTGAGCAGTTCTTC	CSARGLVTSGGAEGEQFF	few	TRBD2	TRBJ2-1	TRBV20-1